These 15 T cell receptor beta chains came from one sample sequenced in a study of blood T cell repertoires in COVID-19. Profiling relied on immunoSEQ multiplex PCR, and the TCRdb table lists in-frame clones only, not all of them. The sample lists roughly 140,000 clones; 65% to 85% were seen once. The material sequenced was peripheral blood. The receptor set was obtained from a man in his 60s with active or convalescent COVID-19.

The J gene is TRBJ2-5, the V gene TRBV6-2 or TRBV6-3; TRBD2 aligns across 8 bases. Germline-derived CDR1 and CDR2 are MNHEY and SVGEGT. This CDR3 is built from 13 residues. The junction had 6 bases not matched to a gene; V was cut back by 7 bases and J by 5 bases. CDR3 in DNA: TGTGCCAGCAACCCGGGAGGGCCGGAGACCCAGTACTTC. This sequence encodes CASNPGGPETQYF.

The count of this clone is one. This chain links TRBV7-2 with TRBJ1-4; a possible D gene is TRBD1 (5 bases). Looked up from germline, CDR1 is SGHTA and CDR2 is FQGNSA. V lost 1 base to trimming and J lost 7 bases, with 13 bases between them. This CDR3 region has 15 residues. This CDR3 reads CASSLVRGLGEKLFF. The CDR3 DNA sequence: TGTGCCAGCAGCTTAGTTCGGGGGTTGGGTGAAAAACTGTTTTTT.

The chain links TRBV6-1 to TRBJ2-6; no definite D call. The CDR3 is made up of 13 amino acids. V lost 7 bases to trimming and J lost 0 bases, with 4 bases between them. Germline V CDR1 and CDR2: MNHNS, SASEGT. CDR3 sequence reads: CASIRSGANVLTF. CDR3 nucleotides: TGTGCCAGCATTCGCTCTGGGGCCAACGTCCTGACTTTC.

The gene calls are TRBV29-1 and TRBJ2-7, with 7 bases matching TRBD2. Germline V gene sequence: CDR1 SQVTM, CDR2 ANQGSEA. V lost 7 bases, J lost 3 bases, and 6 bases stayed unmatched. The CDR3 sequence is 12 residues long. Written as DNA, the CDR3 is TGCAGCGCCCGGGGAGGGGTCTACGAGCAGTACTTC. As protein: CSARGGVYEQYF.

CDR3 region: CATTTGSGETQYF. CDR3 DNA sequence: TGTGCCACCACGACAGGGAGCGGGGAGACCCAGTACTTC. The J gene is TRBJ2-5, the V gene TRBV2, with D tentatively TRBD1 (7 bases). CDR1 and CDR2 (germline): SNHLY, FYNNEI. This CDR3 spans 13 amino acids. Trimming stripped 10 bases from V and 5 bases from J, with 17 bases between.

The CDR3 nucleotides read TGTGCCAGCAGTCCCCTCGACAGGGGCAATGGCTACACCTTC. It yields the protein CASSPLDRGNGYTF. J is TRBJ1-2 and V is TRBV28, with 8 bases fitting TRBD1. Trimming removed 5 bases from V and 6 bases from J; junction bases left unmatched: 8. The CDR3 contains 14 residues. Germline V gives CDR1 MDHEN, CDR2 SYDVKM.

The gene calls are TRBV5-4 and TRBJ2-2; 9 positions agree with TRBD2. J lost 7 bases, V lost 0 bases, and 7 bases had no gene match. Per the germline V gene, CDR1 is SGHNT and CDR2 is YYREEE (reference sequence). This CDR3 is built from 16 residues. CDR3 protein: CASSLEGSGRGGELFF. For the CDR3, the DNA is TGTGCCAGCAGCTTGGAAGGTAGCGGGAGAGGCGGGGAGCTGTTTTTT.

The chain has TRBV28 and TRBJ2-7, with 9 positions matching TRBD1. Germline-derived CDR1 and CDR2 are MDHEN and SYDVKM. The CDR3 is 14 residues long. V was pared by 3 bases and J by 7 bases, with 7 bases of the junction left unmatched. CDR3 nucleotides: TGTGCCAGCAGTTTGGACAGGGGAAGTGGAGAGCAGTACTTC. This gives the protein CASSLDRGSGEQYF.

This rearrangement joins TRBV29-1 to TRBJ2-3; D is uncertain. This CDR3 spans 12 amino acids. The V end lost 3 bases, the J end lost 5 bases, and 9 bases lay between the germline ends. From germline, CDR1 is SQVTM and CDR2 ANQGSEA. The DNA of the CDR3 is TGCAGCGTTGATAGTACCGAAGATACGCAGTATTTT. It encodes CSVDSTEDTQYF.

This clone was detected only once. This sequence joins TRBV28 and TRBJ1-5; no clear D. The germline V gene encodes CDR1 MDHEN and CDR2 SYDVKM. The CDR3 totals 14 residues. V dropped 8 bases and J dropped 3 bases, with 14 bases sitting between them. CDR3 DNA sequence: TGTGCCAGCGAATGGGCAGGCTACAATCAGCCCCAGCATTTT. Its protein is CASEWAGYNQPQHF.

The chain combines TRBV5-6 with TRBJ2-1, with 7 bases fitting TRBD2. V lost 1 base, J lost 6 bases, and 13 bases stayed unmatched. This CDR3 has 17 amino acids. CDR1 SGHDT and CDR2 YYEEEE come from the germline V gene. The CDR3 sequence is CASSLRGLLAAFNEQFF. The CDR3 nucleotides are TGTGCCAGCAGCTTGAGGGGACTCCTAGCGGCTTTCAATGAGCAGTTCTTC.

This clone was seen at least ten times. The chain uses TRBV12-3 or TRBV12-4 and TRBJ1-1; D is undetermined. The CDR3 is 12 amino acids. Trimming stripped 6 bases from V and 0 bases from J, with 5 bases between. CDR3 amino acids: CASRIMNTEAFF. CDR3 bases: TGTGCCAGCAGAATTATGAACACTGAAGCTTTCTTT.

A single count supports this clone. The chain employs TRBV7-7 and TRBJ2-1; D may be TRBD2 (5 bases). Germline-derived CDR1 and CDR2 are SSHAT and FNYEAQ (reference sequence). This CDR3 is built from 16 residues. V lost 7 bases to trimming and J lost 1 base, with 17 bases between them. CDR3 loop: CASTPGEGLSYNEQFF. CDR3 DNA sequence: TGTGCCAGCACCCCCGGGGAAGGCCTTTCCTACAATGAGCAGTTCTTC.

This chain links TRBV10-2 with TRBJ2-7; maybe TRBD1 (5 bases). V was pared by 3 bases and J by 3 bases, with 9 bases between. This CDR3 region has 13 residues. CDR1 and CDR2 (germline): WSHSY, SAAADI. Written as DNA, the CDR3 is TGCGCCAGCAGTGAATCCAGGGACTACGAGCAGTACTTC. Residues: CASSESRDYEQYF.

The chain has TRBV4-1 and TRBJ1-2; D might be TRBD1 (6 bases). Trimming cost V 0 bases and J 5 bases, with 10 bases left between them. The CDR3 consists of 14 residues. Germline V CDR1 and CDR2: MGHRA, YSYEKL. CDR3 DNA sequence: TGCGCCAGCAGCCAAGATTGGACAGTATATGGCTACACCTTC. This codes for CASSQDWTVYGYTF.